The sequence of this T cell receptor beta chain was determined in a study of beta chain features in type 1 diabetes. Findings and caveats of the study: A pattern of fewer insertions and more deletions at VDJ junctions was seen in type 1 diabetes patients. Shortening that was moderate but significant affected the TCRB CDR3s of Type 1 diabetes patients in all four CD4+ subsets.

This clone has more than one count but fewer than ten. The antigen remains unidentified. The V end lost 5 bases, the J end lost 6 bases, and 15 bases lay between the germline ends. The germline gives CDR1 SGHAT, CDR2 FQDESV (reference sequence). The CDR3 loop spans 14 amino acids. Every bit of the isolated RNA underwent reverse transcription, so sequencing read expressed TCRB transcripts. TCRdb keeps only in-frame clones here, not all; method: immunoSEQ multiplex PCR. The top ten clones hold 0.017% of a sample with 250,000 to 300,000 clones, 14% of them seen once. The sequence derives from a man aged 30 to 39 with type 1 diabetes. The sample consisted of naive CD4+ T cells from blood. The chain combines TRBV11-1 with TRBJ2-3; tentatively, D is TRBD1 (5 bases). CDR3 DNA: TGTGCCAGCAGCCCAGGGCAAGGTTGGGATACGCAGTATTTT. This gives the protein CASSPGQGWDTQYF.